The rows below give T cell receptor beta chains drawn from one sample of a study of blood T cell repertoires in COVID-19. Data came from immunoSEQ multiplex PCR; TCRdb stores just in-frame clones and leaves some out. The sample holds 150,000 to 200,000 clones, roughly four fifths seen once. The specimen was PBMCs or T cells enriched from blood (not recorded which). The source of these receptors is a man in his fifties or sixties who had recovered from COVID-19. The CDR3 runs from the conserved cysteine through the conserved F or W. D genes are given only for firm matches. For some rows the clone size is stated as once, few or many, or as a class when expanded; others skip it.

D: NA; V: TRBV18; size: NA; J: TRBJ1-5; CDR3: CASSPPNGKNQPQHF; DNA: TGTGCCAGCTCACCACCGAACGGGAAAAATCAGCCCCAGCATTTT
D: NA; V: TRBV7-2; size: NA; J: TRBJ1-2; CDR3: CASSLQGDYGYTF; DNA: TGTGCCAGCAGCTTACAAGGGGACTATGGCTACACCTTC
D: NA; V: TRBV2; size: NA; J: TRBJ1-2; CDR3: CASSETAVSPFGYTF; DNA: TGTGCCAGCAGTGAAACTGCCGTATCCCCTTTTGGCTACACCTTC
D: TRBD2; V: TRBV5-1; size: NA; J: TRBJ2-1; CDR3: CASSLTGRGGVENEQFF; DNA: TGCGCCAGCAGCTTGACGGGGCGCGGGGGGGTAGAAAATGAGCAGTTCTTC
D: NA; V: TRBV7-2; size: NA; J: TRBJ1-4; CDR3: CASSLNRALGGKLFF; DNA: TGTGCCAGCAGCTTAAATAGGGCCTTAGGGGGAAAACTGTTTTTT
D: NA; V: TRBV7-9; size: NA; J: TRBJ1-2; CDR3: CASSFDWAGSDYGYTF; DNA: TGTGCCAGCAGCTTTGATTGGGCAGGGTCGGACTATGGCTACACCTTC
D: NA; V: TRBV19; size: NA; J: TRBJ1-5; CDR3: CASTANYNQPQHF; DNA: TGTGCCAGTACAGCAAACTACAATCAGCCCCAGCATTTT
D: TRBD2; V: TRBV19; size: NA; J: TRBJ2-7; CDR3: CASSPISRGASYEQYF; DNA: TGTGCCAGTAGTCCGATTTCGCGGGGGGCCTCCTACGAGCAGTACTTC
D: NA; V: TRBV10-3; size: NA; J: TRBJ1-2; CDR3: CAAQANYGYTF; DNA: TGTGCCGCCCAGGCTAACTATGGCTACACCTTC
D: TRBD1; V: TRBV10-3; size: NA; J: TRBJ2-3; CDR3: CAIRGQGARNTQYF; DNA: TGTGCCATCAGGGGACAGGGGGCAAGAAATACGCAGTATTTT
D: NA; V: TRBV5-6; size: NA; J: TRBJ1-6; CDR3: CASSDVGSLSPLHF; DNA: TGTGCCAGCAGCGATGTTGGGAGTCTTTCACCCCTCCACTTT
D: NA; V: TRBV6-2/TRBV6-3; size: NA; J: TRBJ1-5; CDR3: CASSYAERQPQHF; DNA: TGTGCCAGCAGTTACGCCGAGAGGCAGCCCCAGCATTTT
D: TRBD2; V: TRBV5-4; size: NA; J: TRBJ2-5; CDR3: CAARGELQETQYF; DNA: TGTGCCGCGCGGGGGGAACTACAAGAGACCCAGTACTTC
D: TRBD1; V: TRBV3-1/TRBV3-2; size: NA; J: TRBJ1-1; CDR3: CASSPQGVWTEAFF; DNA: TGTGCCAGCAGCCCGCAGGGGGTTTGGACTGAAGCTTTCTTT
D: NA; V: TRBV9; size: NA; J: TRBJ2-5; CDR3: CASSGSGTTETQYF; DNA: TGTGCCAGCAGCGGATCCGGGACAACGGAGACCCAGTACTTC
D: NA; V: TRBV28; size: NA; J: TRBJ1-2; CDR3: CASGRGRGYTF; DNA: TGTGCCAGCGGGAGGGGGAGGGGCTACACCTTC
D: TRBD1; V: TRBV12-3/TRBV12-4; size: NA; J: TRBJ1-2; CDR3: CASDVGTGNGYTF; DNA: TGTGCCAGCGACGTGGGGACAGGGAATGGCTACACCTTC
D: NA; V: TRBV6-2/TRBV6-3; size: NA; J: TRBJ2-3; CDR3: CASSSVTDTQYF; DNA: TGTGCCAGCAGTTCGGTCACAGATACGCAGTATTTT
D: NA; V: TRBV16; size: few; J: TRBJ1-5; CDR3: CASSQGLTGNQPQHF; DNA: TGTGCCAGCAGCCAGGGCCTGACGGGCAATCAGCCCCAGCATTTT